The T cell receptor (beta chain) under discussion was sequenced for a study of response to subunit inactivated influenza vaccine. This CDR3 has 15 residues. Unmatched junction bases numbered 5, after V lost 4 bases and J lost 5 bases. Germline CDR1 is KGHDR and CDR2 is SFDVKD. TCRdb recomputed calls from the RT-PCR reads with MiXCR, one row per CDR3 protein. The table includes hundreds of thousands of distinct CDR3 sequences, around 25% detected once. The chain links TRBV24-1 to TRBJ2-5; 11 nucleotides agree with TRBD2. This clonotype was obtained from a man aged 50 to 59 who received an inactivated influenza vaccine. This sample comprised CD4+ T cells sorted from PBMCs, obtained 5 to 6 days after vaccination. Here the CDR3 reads CATSETSGSRETQYF. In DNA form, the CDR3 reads TGTGCCACCAGTGAAACTAGCGGGAGTCGGGAGACCCAGTACTTC.